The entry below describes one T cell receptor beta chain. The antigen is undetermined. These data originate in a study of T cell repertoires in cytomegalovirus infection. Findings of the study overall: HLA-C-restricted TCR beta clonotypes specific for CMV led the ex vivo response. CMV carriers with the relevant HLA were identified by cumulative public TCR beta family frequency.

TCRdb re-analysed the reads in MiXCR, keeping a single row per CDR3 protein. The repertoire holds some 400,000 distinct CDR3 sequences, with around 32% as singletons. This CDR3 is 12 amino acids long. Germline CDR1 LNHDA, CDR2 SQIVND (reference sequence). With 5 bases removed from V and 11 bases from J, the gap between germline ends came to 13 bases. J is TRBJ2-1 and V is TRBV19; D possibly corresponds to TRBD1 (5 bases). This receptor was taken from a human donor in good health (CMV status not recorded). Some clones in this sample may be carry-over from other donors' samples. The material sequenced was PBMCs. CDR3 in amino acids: CASSLLDKQQFF. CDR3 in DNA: TGTGCCAGTAGTCTTTTGGACAAACAGCAGTTCTTC.